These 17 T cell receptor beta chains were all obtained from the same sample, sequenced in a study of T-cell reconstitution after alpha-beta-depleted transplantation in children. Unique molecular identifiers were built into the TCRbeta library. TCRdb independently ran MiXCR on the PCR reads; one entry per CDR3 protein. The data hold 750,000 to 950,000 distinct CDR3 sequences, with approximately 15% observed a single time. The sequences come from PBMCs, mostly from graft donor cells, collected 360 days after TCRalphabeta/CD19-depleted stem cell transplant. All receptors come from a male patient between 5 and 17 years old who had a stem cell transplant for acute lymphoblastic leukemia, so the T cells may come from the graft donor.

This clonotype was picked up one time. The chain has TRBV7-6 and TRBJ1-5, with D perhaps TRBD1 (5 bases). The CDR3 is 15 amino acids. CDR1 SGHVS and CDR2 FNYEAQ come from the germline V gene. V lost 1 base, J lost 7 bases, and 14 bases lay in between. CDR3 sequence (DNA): TGTGCCAGCAGCTTAGGTCCCTCTCGGGGGCAGCCCCAGCATTTT. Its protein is CASSLGPSRGQPQHF.

The DNA of the CDR3 is TGCAGCGTTGACGTGGACGCATGGGGGGAGACCCAGTACTTC. This translates into CSVDVDAWGETQYF. The chain links TRBV29-1 to TRBJ2-5; D may correspond to TRBD1 or TRBD2 (5 bases each). Germline V gives CDR1 SQVTM, CDR2 ANQGSEA. The V end was cut by 3 bases, the J end by 5 bases, with 16 bases between. The CDR3 is 14 amino acids.

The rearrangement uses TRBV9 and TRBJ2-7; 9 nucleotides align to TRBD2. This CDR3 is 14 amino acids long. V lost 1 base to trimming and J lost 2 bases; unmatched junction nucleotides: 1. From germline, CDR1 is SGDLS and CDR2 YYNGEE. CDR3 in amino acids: CASSVSSGTYEQYF. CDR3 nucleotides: TGTGCCAGCAGCGTATCTAGCGGGACCTACGAGCAGTACTTC.

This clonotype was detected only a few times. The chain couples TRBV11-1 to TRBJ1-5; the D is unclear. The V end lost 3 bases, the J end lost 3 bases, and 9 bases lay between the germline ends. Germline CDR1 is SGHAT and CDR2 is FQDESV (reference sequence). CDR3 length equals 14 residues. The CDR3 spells CASSFGDFNQPQHF. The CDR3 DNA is TGTGCCAGCAGCTTTGGTGACTTCAATCAGCCCCAGCATTTT. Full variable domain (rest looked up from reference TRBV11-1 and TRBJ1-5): EAEVAQSPRYKITEKSQAVAFWCDPISGHATLYWYRQILGQGPELLVQFQDESVVDDSQLPKDRFSAERLKGVDSTLKIQPAELGDSAMYLCASSFGDFNQPQHFGDGTRLSIL.

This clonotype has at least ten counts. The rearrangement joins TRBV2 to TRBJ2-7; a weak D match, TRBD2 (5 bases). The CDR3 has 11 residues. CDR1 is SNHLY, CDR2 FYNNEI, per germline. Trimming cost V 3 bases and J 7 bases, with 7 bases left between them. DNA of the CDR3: TGTGCCAGCAGTGATCCGGGGGAGCAGTACTTC. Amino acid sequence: CASSDPGEQYF.

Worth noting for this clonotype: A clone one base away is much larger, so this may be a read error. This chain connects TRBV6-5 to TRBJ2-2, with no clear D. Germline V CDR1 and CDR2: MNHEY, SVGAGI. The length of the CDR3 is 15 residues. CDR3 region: CASNYSGDSTGELFF. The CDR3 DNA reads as TGTGCCAGCAATTACTCGGGTGATTCCACCGGGGAGCTGTTTTTT.

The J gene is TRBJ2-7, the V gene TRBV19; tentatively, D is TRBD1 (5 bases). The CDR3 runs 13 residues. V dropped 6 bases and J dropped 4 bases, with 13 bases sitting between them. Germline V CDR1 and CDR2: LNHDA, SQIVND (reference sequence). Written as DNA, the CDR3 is TGTGCCAGTAGAGGGGCCACGGAATACGAGCAGTACTTC. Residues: CASRGATEYEQYF.

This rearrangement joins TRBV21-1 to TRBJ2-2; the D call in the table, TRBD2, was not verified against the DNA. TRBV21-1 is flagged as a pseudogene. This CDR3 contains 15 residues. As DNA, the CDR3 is TGTGCCGGAAACGCGGGACTAAATAACACCGGGGAGCTGTTTTTT. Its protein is CAGNAGLNNTGELFF.

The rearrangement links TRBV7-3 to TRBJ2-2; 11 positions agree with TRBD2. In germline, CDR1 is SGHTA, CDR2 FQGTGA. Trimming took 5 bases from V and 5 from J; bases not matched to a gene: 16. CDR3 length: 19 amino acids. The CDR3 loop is CASSHLPTTSGRSTGELFF. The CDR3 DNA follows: TGTGCCAGCAGCCATCTCCCCACTACTAGCGGGAGATCAACCGGGGAGCTGTTTTTT.

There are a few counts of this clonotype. This CDR3 is CASSLAKSLDPWDTQYF. Written as DNA, the CDR3 is TGTGCCAGCAGTTTAGCGAAGTCGTTAGACCCCTGGGATACGCAGTATTTT. V usage is TRBV12-3 or TRBV12-4 and J usage is TRBJ2-3, with unresolved D. V was cut by 0 bases and J by 6 bases, with 19 bases left in between. The CDR3 runs to 17 residues.

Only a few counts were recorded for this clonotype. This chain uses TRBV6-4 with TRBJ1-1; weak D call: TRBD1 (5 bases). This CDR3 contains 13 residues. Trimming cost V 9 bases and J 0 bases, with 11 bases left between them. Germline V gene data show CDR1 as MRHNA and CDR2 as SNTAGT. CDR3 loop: CASRRAMNTEAFF. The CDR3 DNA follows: TGTGCCAGTCGCAGGGCCATGAACACTGAAGCTTTCTTT.

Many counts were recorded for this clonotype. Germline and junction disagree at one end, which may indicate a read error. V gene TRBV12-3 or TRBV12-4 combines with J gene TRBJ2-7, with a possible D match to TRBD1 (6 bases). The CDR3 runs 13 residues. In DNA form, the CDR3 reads TGCGCCAGCAGCTTTGGACAGCCCTACGAGCAGTACTTC. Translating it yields CASSFGQPYEQYF.

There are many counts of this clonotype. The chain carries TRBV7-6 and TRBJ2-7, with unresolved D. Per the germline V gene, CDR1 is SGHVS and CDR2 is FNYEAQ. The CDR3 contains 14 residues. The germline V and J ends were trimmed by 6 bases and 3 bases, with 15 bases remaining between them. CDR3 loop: CASSPGVGVYEQYF. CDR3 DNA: TGTGCCAGCAGTCCTGGGGTTGGGGTCTACGAGCAGTACTTC.

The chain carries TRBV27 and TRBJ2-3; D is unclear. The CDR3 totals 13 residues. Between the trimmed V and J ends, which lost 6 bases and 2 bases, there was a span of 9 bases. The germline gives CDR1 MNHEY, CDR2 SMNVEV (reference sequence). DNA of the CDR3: TGTGCCAGCAGCCGTAGGTACACAGATACGCAGTATTTT. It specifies CASSRRYTDTQYF.

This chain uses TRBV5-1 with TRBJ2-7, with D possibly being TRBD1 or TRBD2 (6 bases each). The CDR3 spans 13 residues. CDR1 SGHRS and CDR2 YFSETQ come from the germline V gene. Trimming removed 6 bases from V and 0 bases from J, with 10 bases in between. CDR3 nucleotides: TGCGCCAGCAAGGAGGGACACTCCTACGAGCAGTACTTC. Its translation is CASKEGHSYEQYF. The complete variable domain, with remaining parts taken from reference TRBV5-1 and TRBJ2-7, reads KAGVTQTPRYLIKTRGQQVTLSCSPISGHRSVSWYQQTPGQGLQFLFEYFSETQRNKGNFPGRFSGRQFSNSRSEMNVSTLELGDSALYLCASKEGHSYEQYFGPGTRLTVT.

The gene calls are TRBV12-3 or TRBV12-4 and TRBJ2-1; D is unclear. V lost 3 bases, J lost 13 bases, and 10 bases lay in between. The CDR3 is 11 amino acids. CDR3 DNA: TGTGCCAGCAGTTTCTTTGGTGATCAGTTCTTC. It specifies CASSFFGDQFF.

The CDR3, as DNA: TGTGCCACCAGCATGGACAGGGAGAGCTCTGGAAACACCATATATTTT. Translated: CATSMDRESSGNTIYF. The chain has TRBV15 and TRBJ1-3; 8 bases agree with TRBD1. Trimming took 4 bases from V and 0 from J; bases not matched to a gene: 5. The CDR3 consists of 16 residues. Germline V gives CDR1 LNHNV, CDR2 YYDKDF (reference sequence).